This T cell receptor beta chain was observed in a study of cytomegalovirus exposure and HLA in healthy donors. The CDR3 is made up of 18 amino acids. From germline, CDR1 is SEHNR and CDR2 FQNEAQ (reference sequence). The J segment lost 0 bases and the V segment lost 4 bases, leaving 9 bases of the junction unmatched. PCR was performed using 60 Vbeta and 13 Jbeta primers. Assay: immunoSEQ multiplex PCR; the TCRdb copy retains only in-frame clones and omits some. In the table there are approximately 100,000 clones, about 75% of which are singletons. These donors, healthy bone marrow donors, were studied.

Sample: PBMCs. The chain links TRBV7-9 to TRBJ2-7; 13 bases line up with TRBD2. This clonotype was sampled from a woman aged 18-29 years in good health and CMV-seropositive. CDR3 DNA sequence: TGTGCCAGCAGCTCCGGACTAGCGGGAGCGGGGACCTCCTACGAGCAGTACTTC. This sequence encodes CASSSGLAGAGTSYEQYF.